This T cell receptor (beta chain) was retrieved from a study of T cell responses to AZD1222 COVID-19 vaccine. Study-level points and caveats: None of the repertoires were sampled until the peak T cell response had passed.

In regard to this clone: As yet, its antigen is unknown.

This CDR3 has 14 amino acids. Trimming left V 2 bases short and J 8 bases short, with 15 bases between. Germline V lookup: CDR1 SGHTA, CDR2 FQGNSA. This table comes from immunoSEQ multiplex PCR, and its TCRdb copy is limited to in-frame clones, with some not included. The sample shows 45,000 to 55,000 clones, 80% to 90% of them seen only once. The sequence derives from an adult who received the AZD1222 COVID-19 vaccine. This chain links TRBV7-2 with TRBJ1-2, with no clear D. The input for sequencing was peripheral blood, taken 28 days after the second AZD1222 dose. This chain's CDR3 is CASSLPPQKKGYTF. The DNA of the CDR3 is TGTGCCAGCAGCTTACCCCCCCAAAAAAAGGGCTACACCTTC. Full variable domain (missing parts from reference TRBV7-2 and TRBJ1-2): GAGVSQSPSNKVTEKGKDVELRCDPISGHTALYWYRQSLGQGLEFLIYFQGNSAPDKSGLPSDRFSAERTGGSVSTLTIQRTQQEDSAVYLCASSLPPQKKGYTFGSGTRLTVV.